The 7 T cell receptor beta chains below all came from one sample that was sequenced in a study of blood T cell repertoires in COVID-19. Using immunoSEQ multiplex PCR, the repertoire was profiled, and TCRdb retains in-frame clones only, with some absent. This table holds about 67,000 clones, roughly 90% found once. What was sequenced was peripheral blood. These receptors came from a man aged 50 or older with active COVID-19.

The J gene is TRBJ2-5, the V gene TRBV6-5; 9 nucleotides match TRBD1. The V and J ends lost 4 bases and 5 bases, in that order; junction bases with no gene match: 5. The CDR3 totals 14 residues. CDR1 and CDR2 from the germline V gene are MNHEY and SVGAGI. The CDR3 DNA reads as TGTGCCAGCAGTTTAGGACAGGGGAGGGAGACCCAGTACTTC. Protein: CASSLGQGRETQYF.

J is TRBJ2-4 and V is TRBV4-3; 11 bases align to TRBD1. CDR1 is LGHNA, CDR2 YSLEER, per germline. The CDR3 sequence is 19 residues long. Germline trimming cut 1 base from V and 3 bases from J; bases unmatched to any gene: 11. This CDR3 is CASSQVRDRGGLNKNIQYF. The CDR3 nucleotides are TGCGCCAGCAGCCAAGTCCGGGACAGGGGGGGGTTAAACAAAAACATTCAGTACTTC.

The chain couples TRBV20-1 to TRBJ2-1, with no clear D. The germline gives CDR1 DFQATT, CDR2 SNEGSKA (reference sequence). The CDR3 has 12 residues. V lost 3 bases and J 5 bases, leaving 8 bases between the germline ends. The CDR3 DNA reads as TGCAGTGCTAGTCCCAGTAACAATGAGCAGTTCTTC. This encodes CSASPSNNEQFF.

This chain joins TRBV19 and TRBJ2-7; 8 nucleotides agree with TRBD2. The CDR3 covers 15 residues. V gave up 3 bases and J gave up 3 bases; unmatched junction bases: 7. Germline-derived CDR1 and CDR2 are LNHDA and SQIVND (reference sequence). CDR3 nucleotide sequence: TGTGCCAGTAGTATGACGACTAGCGCTTACTACGAGCAGTACTTC. As protein: CASSMTTSAYYEQYF.

This clone turned up a few times. The chain recombines TRBV3-1 (or the pseudogene TRBV3-2) with TRBJ1-2, with 8 positions matching TRBD1. After removal of 4 bases from V and 6 bases from J, the junction contained 4 bases not matched to a gene. CDR1 and CDR2 from the germline V gene are LGHDT and YNNKEL (reference sequence). The CDR3 length is 13 residues. This CDR3 reads CASSLRTGNGYTF. CDR3 in DNA: TGTGCCAGCAGCCTCCGGACAGGGAATGGCTACACCTTC.

Concerning this clone: Other DNA variants within this sample encode the same CDR3. The CDR3 nucleotides read TGTGCCAGTAGTCTGGGGGGAGGCACTGAAGCTTTCTTT. Amino acids: CASSLGGGTEAFF. The V and J genes are TRBV2 and TRBJ1-1, with a weak D call TRBD1 (5 bases). CDR3 length equals 13 residues. V lost 9 bases, J lost 4 bases, and 15 bases lay in between. The germline V gene encodes CDR1 SNHLY and CDR2 FYNNEI.

The chain couples TRBV7-9 to TRBJ2-7; the D is unclear. Germline V gene data show CDR1 as SEHNR and CDR2 as FQNEAQ (reference sequence). Trimming shortened V by 1 base and J by 6 bases, and 10 bases separated the two germline ends. The CDR3 loop spans 13 amino acids. The CDR3 coding sequence is TGTGCCAGCAGCTTAGGTGTTGGGCCCGAGCAGTACTTC. Translation gives CASSLGVGPEQYF.